This TCR beta chain is drawn from a study of low-dose radiotherapy and immunotherapy resistance in tumors. This clonotype was counted at least ten times. One end of the junction does not line up with germline, which may come from a read error. TRAV- and TRBV-specific primers were used for first-strand cDNA, which covered alpha and beta chains. For amplifying TCRs, the PCR ran for around 20 cycles with Phusion, which was used together with a constant-region primer and the adapter on the V primers. Using its own MiXCR run on the reads, TCRdb lists one record per CDR3 protein. The sample holds around 68,000 distinct CDR3 sequences; 26% are singletons and the top ten take about 7%. The time point here: before trial treatment. CDR1 and CDR2 from the germline V gene are SGHAT and FQNNGV. CDR3 length equals 15 residues.

The gene calls are TRBV11-2 and TRBJ2-1; the match to TRBD1 covers 8 bases. The receptor was derived from a male donor with rectosigmoid adenocarcinoma. The material was PBMCs, obtained before treatment. The CDR3 DNA is TGCGCCAGCAGCAGGGGACAGGCGACTTACAATGAGCAGTTCTTC. This encodes CASSRGQATYNEQFF.